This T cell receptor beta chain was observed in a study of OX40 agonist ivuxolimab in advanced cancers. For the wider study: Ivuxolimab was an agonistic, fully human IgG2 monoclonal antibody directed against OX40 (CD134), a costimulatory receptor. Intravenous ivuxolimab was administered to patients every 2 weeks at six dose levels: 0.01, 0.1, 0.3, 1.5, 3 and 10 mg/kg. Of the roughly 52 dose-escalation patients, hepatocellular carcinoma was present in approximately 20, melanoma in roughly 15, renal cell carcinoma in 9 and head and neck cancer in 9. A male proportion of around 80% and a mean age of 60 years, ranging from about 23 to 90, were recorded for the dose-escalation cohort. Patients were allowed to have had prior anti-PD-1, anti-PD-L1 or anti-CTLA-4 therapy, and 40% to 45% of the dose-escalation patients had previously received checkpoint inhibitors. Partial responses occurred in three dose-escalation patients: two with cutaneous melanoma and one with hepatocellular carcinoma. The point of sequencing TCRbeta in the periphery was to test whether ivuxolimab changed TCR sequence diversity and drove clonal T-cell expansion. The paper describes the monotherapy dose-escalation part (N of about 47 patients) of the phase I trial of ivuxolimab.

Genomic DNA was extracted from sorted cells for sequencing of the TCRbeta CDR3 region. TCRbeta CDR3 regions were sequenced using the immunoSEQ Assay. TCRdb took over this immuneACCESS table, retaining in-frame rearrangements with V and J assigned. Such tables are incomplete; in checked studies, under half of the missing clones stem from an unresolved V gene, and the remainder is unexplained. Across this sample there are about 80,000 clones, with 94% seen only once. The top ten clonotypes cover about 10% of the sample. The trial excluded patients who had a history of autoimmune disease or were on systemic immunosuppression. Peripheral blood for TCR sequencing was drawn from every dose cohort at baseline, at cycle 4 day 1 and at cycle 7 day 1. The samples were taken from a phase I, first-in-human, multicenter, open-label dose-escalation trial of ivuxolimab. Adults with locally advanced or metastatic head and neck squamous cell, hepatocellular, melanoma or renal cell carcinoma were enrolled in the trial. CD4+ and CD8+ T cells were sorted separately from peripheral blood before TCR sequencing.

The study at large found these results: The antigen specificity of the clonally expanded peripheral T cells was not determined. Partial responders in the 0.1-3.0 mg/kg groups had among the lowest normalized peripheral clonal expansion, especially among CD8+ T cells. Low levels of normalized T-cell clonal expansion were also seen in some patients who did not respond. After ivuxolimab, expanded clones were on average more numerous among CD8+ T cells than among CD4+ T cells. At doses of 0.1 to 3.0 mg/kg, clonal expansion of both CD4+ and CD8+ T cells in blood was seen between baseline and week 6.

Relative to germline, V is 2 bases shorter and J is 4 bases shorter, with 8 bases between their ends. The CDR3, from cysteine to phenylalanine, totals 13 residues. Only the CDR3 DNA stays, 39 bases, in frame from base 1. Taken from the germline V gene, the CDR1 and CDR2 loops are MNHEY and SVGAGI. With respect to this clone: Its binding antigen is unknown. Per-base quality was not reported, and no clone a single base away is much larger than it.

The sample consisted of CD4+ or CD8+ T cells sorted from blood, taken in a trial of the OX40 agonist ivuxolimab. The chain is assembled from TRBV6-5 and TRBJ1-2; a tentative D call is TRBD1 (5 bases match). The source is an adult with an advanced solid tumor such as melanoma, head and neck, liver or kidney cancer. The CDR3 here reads CASSYGDSYGYTF. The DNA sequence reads TGTGCCAGCAGTTACGGAGACAGCTATGGCTACACCTTC.